This is a list of T cell receptor beta chains from one sample in a study of blood T cells in healthy people across ages. Via MiXCR, TCRdb re-called the 5' RACE reads, giving one row per CDR3 protein. This table holds fewer than 2,000,000 distinct CDR3 sequences, about two fifths found once. Sequencing input: blood. The receptors here all came from a human donor in good health. Each CDR3 is given with its conserved first and last residue. Fields, in order: V gene, J gene, D gene, clone size, CDR3 DNA, CDR3 protein. D genes are given only for firm matches. The size of a clone is reported for some rows only, either as once, few or many, or as a class for expanded clones.

>TRBV7-9|TRBJ1-2|NA|NA
TGTGCCAGCAGCTTAGGGGATTTCTACACCTTC
CASSLGDFYTF
>TRBV5-1|TRBJ1-5|NA|NA
TGCGCCAGCAGCTTGGGGAGGGTTGATCAGCCCCAGCATTTT
CASSLGRVDQPQHF
>TRBV13|TRBJ1-1|TRBD1|few
TGTGCCAGCATCTATACAGGGGAGTATTCTGCTGAAGCTTTCTTT
CASIYTGEYSAEAFF
>TRBV27|TRBJ2-7|NA|few
TGTGCCAGCAGTTTCTCGGAGCCCCTCTCCTACGAGCAGTACTTC
CASSFSEPLSYEQYF
>TRBV28|TRBJ2-7|TRBD1|NA
TGTGCCAGCAGTTTCTTCGACAGGGGGAAGAACGAGCAGTACTTC
CASSFFDRGKNEQYF
>TRBV4-1|TRBJ1-2|TRBD1|few
TGCGCCAGCAGCCATGGGACAGGGAAGGGGAAAAATGGCTACACCTTC
CASSHGTGKGKNGYTF
>TRBV20-1|TRBJ2-3|NA|NA
TGCAGTGCTAGAGACCCGAATACGCAGTATTTT
CSARDPNTQYF
>TRBV6-6|TRBJ1-2|NA|few
TGTGCCAGCAGTTACTCGACTGGTTTCGGGCATGGTGGCTACACCTTC
CASSYSTGFGHGGYTF
>TRBV15|TRBJ1-1|NA|NA
TGTGCCACCAGCAGACACCACGTTGCGGGGGGGCTAGGCACTGAAGCTTTCTTT
CATSRHHVAGGLGTEAFF
>TRBV4-3|TRBJ2-3|TRBD2|few
TGCGCCAGCAGCCAAGATCGAGGCGGGGGGGTCAATACGCAGTATTTT
CASSQDRGGGVNTQYF
>TRBV7-2|TRBJ2-1|NA|few
TGTGCCAGCAGCTTACTATTCGCTGAGCAGTTCTTC
CASSLLFAEQFF
>TRBV18|TRBJ2-1|TRBD1|NA
TGTGCCAGCTCAGAGGCCGGGACAGGGGCCCACAATGAGCAGTTCTTC
CASSEAGTGAHNEQFF
>TRBV12-3/TRBV12-4|TRBJ1-5|TRBD1|few
TGTGCCAGCAGTTTGGGACAGTCTGGCAATCAGCCCCAGCATTTT
CASSLGQSGNQPQHF
>TRBV6-1|TRBJ1-1|TRBD1|NA
TGTGCCAGCATCCTTGGACAGGGAGGAAACACTGAAGCTTTCTTT
CASILGQGGNTEAFF
>TRBV28|TRBJ2-7|NA|NA
TGTGCCACCCAAACCCGCGGGAAGGGGGCTCGCTACGAGCAGTACTTC
CATQTRGKGARYEQYF
>TRBV10-3|TRBJ1-1|NA|few
TGTGCCATCCAAAGGGGCACTGAAGCTTTCTTT
CAIQRGTEAFF
>TRBV6-2/TRBV6-3|TRBJ1-2|NA|NA
TGTGCCAGCAGTTACTGGGGGCATGAGGGCTATGGCTGCACCTTC
CASSYWGHEGYGCTF
>TRBV29-1|TRBJ2-3|NA|few
TGCAGCGTTGAAGTACGGGACGGCCGGGATACGCAGTATTTT
CSVEVRDGRDTQYF
>TRBV7-9|TRBJ1-1|NA|NA
TGTGCCAGCAGCTCGCCCGAGGGGGACACTGAAGCTTTCTTT
CASSSPEGDTEAFF
>TRBV6-2/TRBV6-3|TRBJ2-7|TRBD2|NA
TGTGCCAGCAGTTTACGGGGGGGGAGACTCTACGAGCAGTACTTC
CASSLRGGRLYEQYF
>TRBV12-3/TRBV12-4|TRBJ2-4|NA|NA
TGTGCCAGCAGTTTTGACAGCGTCAAAAACATTCAGTACTTC
CASSFDSVKNIQYF
>TRBV9|TRBJ2-1|NA|NA
TGTGCCAGCAGCGCCCCCTCAACTAGTAATGGTGAGCAGTTCTTC
CASSAPSTSNGEQFF
>TRBV7-8|TRBJ2-3|TRBD2|few
TGTGCCAGCAGCTCACTAGCGGACTACACAGATACGCAGTATTTT
CASSSLADYTDTQYF
>TRBV5-1|TRBJ2-3|NA|NA
TGCGCCAGCAGCGTGACAGGGCGGGCAGGGGGACTCACAGATACGCAGTATTTT
CASSVTGRAGGLTDTQYF
>TRBV5-1|TRBJ1-1|TRBD1|NA
TGCGCCAGCAGCTTGCAACAGGGGGGGGGCACTGAAGCTTTCTTT
CASSLQQGGGTEAFF
>TRBV28|TRBJ2-3|NA|NA
TGTGCCAGCAGTTCAACCTGGAGTACAGATACGCAGTATTTT
CASSSTWSTDTQYF
>TRBV27|TRBJ2-7|TRBD1|NA
TGTGCCAGCAGTTTAACCGGGACAGGGGGCTCCTACGAGCAGTACTTC
CASSLTGTGGSYEQYF
>TRBV12-3/TRBV12-4|TRBJ2-7|TRBD1|NA
TGTGCCAGCAGCCGGGACAGGGCGATCGGGTACGAGCAGTACTTC
CASSRDRAIGYEQYF
>TRBV28|TRBJ1-4|TRBD1|NA
TGTGCCAGCAGTGGGACAGGGGGATCCTTTAATGAAAAACTGTTTTTT
CASSGTGGSFNEKLFF
>TRBV4-3|TRBJ2-5|NA|NA
TGCGCCAGCAGCCAATCCCCGCTCGGACTACATCAAGAGACCCAGTACTTC
CASSQSPLGLHQETQYF
>TRBV5-1|TRBJ2-3|NA|NA
TGCGCCAGCAGCTTGCCCGGACTAAGCACAGATACGCAGTATTTT
CASSLPGLSTDTQYF
>TRBV6-1|TRBJ1-1|NA|NA
TGTGCCAGCAGTGGCGCGGGACAAATGAACACTGAAGCTTTCTTT
CASSGAGQMNTEAFF
>TRBV5-1|TRBJ2-1|NA|NA
TGCGCCAGCAGCGCAACCGGGACAAATTACAATGAGCAGTTCTTC
CASSATGTNYNEQFF
>TRBV7-8|TRBJ1-5|NA|few
TGTGCCAGCAGCTTAGACCGCCAAGGGGATCAGCCCCAGCATTTT
CASSLDRQGDQPQHF
>TRBV4-3|TRBJ1-1|TRBD1|NA
TGCGCCAGCAGCTTGACAGGGATTACTGAAGCTTTCTTT
CASSLTGITEAFF
>TRBV20-1|TRBJ1-5|TRBD1|NA
TGCAGTGCTAGAGGTCGCGACAGGGGGCATAGTACCAATCAGCCCCAGCATTTT
CSARGRDRGHSTNQPQHF
>TRBV4-3|TRBJ1-1|NA|NA
TGCGCCAGCAGCCAAGATCATGTGGGGGGGACTGAAGCTTTCTTT
CASSQDHVGGTEAFF
>TRBV5-1|TRBJ2-3|NA|many
TGCGCCAGCAGCTCCGGACCCACAGATACGCAGTATTTT
CASSSGPTDTQYF
>TRBV3-1|TRBJ1-2|NA|NA
TGTGCCAGCACCTCAGGAGGGGGCTATGGCTACACCTTC
CASTSGGGYGYTF
>TRBV4-3|TRBJ1-2|TRBD1|NA
TGCGCCAGCAGCCAAGAACGACAGGGGTTAGAGTATGGCTACACCTTC
CASSQERQGLEYGYTF
>TRBV9|TRBJ2-1|NA|NA
TGTGCCAGCAGCGTAGCACCCCTCTACAATGAGCAGTTCTTC
CASSVAPLYNEQFF
>TRBV4-3|TRBJ2-7|NA|NA
TGCGCCAGCAGCCAAGATCTGGCTTACAACGAGCAGTACTTC
CASSQDLAYNEQYF
>TRBV29-1|TRBJ1-2|NA|NA
TGCAGCGCCCATAGGGACGGCCCAAGCGGCGGCACCTTC
CSAHRDGPSGGTF
>TRBV7-2|TRBJ1-2|TRBD1|NA
TGTGCCAGCAACTTTCTAGGGGGCGCAGACGCTTATGGCTACACCTTC
CASNFLGGADAYGYTF
>TRBV20-1|TRBJ2-7|NA|NA
TGCAGTGCTAGAGATGTGGACGAGCAGTACTTC
CSARDVDEQYF
>TRBV7-3|TRBJ1-1|NA|NA
TGTGCCAGCAGCTTAGAAGGAATCGTGTCGGGCACTGAAGCTTTCTTT
CASSLEGIVSGTEAFF
>TRBV7-3|TRBJ2-5|NA|many
TGTGCCAGCAGCTTTGGTAGGGAGGAGACCCAGTACTTC
CASSFGREETQYF
>TRBV5-1|TRBJ1-4|NA|few
TGCGCCAGCAGCTTGAACGGGGTCGGCACTAATGAAAAACTGTTTTTT
CASSLNGVGTNEKLFF
>TRBV6-2/TRBV6-3|TRBJ1-1|NA|few
TGTGCCAGCAGCTATCAGGGGTACACTGGAGCTTTCTTT
CASSYQGYTGAFF
>TRBV20-1|TRBJ2-7|NA|few
TGCAGTGCTAGTTGCTACGAGCAGTACTTC
CSASCYEQYF
>TRBV4-3|TRBJ2-3|NA|few
TGCGCCAGCAGCCAATGGACAGGCACAGATACGCAGTATTTT
CASSQWTGTDTQYF
>TRBV12-3/TRBV12-4|TRBJ1-5|NA|NA
TGTGCCAGCAGTTTAGCCCAGGGTGGACAGCCCCAGCATTTT
CASSLAQGGQPQHF
>TRBV12-5|TRBJ1-5|NA|NA
TGTGCCAGTGGTTTAAGTGCCGGCAGGGGCTTAGCTTATAGCAATCAGCCCCAGCATTTT
CASGLSAGRGLAYSNQPQHF
>TRBV12-3/TRBV12-4|TRBJ2-1|NA|NA
TGTGCCAGCAGCCCCAGGAGGGCAAGCTCCTACAATGAGCAGTTCTTC
CASSPRRASSYNEQFF